This T cell receptor beta chain was identified in a study of PD-1 blockade in classical Hodgkin lymphoma (dated by TCRdb to the early 2020s). Concerning the study at large: Nivolumab dosing was 3 mg/kg intravenously every 2 weeks, continuing until either disease progression or unacceptable toxicity. To define a peripheral blood immune signature of response to PD-1 blockade in classical Hodgkin lymphoma, the study combined TCR beta sequencing with CyTOF. Broader findings and caveats from the paper: Baseline TCR diversity was reported to be lower in newly diagnosed patients than in healthy donors, and even lower in relapsed/refractory patients. Diversity was lower in patients who began nivolumab less than 1 year after ASCT, so these patients were left out of later analyses to avoid confounding by immune reconstitution. The study was restricted to a single clinical trial cohort, and the causes of repertoire differences, possibly disease activity or prior therapy, were left undefined. Baseline diversity similar to that of newly diagnosed patients was observed in trial patients achieving complete response, whereas significantly lower diversity was observed in partial responders and progressors. CD4+ but not CD8+ TCR diversity rose significantly by C4D1 (p=0.0027 vs p=0.16), most apparent in complete responders (p=0.02).

Ends trimmed: V by 5 bases, J by 3 bases; bases unmatched to a gene: 15. In the germline V gene (reference sequence), CDR1 corresponds to GTSNPN and CDR2 to SVGIG. Spanning cysteine to phenylalanine, the CDR3 consists of 16 amino acids. CDR3 DNA only is kept here, 48 bases in frame from base 1. This specimen's time point label, interpreted: cycle 4 day 1 (C4D1), after more than five weeks of nivolumab. Every trial patient had relapsed following autologous stem cell transplantation, and prior brentuximab vedotin exposure was what differed among cohorts A, B and C. A total of over 50 patients with relapsed/refractory classical Hodgkin lymphoma made up the trial cohort, and each patient's best overall response was complete response, partial response or progressive disease. Single-agent nivolumab was administered to trial patients in the multi-cohort phase II CheckMate 205 trial. Best overall response was determined by an independent review committee according to the 2007 International Working Group response criteria. PBMCs from the trial were collected at three points: immediately before nivolumab initiation (C1D1), and during therapy at cycle 2 day 1 and cycle 4 day 1. Peripheral blood was collected in 8 mL Vacutainer Cell Preparation Tubes, from which PBMCs were isolated by centrifugation and then cryopreserved.

For this clone: Its binding antigen is unknown. Per-base qualities were not stored, and no clone one base away is much larger.

Genomic DNA was isolated using the Qiagen DNeasy kit from unsorted PBMCs as well as from negatively selected CD4+ and CD8+ fractions. TCR beta CDR3 regions were subjected to amplification by immunoSEQ multiplex PCR with primers that anneal to V and J segments. Amplification bias was minimized using a synthetic immune receptor repertoire, and residual bias was removed computationally after sequencing. In the paper's pipeline: Custom Python scripts were used to quantify repertoire diversity as the Shannon entropy index. Unsorted, CD4+ and CD8+ repertoires were analyzed separately, except for combined analyses in which CD4+ and CD8+ sequences were merged in silico. Clonal expansion was defined as at least a 2-fold frequency increase after treatment relative to C1D1, with a pseudocount of 0.5 for undetected baseline clones. Singleton clones were defined as clones with 0 or 1 copy at C1D1, and non-singleton clones were defined as clones with 2 or more copies. Clones expanded in unsorted samples were annotated as CD4+, CD8+ or unknown by matching protein sequences in sorted samples from the same patient. Wilcoxon tests on paired samples were used to test changes in diversity from C1D1 to C4D1. In its TCRdb copy, this immuneACCESS table keeps in-frame sequences only and misses some clones. Where compared with another copy, unresolved V genes explain less than half of these, and the others have no known cause. V, J and clone size derive from that table, while D and trimming were established from the DNA sequence. A total of 64,000 or so clones appear in this sample, about 90% of them only once. The ten largest clonotypes hold under 13% of the sample.

The receptor's source is a human donor with classical Hodgkin lymphoma. The sample in question was peripheral blood mononuclear cells (PBMCs), obtained before the fourth cycle of nivolumab. The rearranged chain carries TRBV30 and TRBJ1-2; TRBD1 lines up with 7 middle nucleotides. DNA sequence: TGTGCCTGGCACTCCGGGACAGATAATCTTTACTATGGCTACACCTTC. Its protein is CAWHSGTDNLYYGYTF.